The 28 T cell receptor beta chains listed next were all sequenced from one sample in a study of CD8+ T cells in alopecia areata. Extracted from the samples, RNA was reverse transcribed into cDNA to serve as the sequencing template. TCRdb's copy holds only in-frame clones and misses some; the assay was immunoSEQ multiplex PCR. There are 250,000 or so clones in the sample, none observed a single time. Scientists pooled cutaneous lymph node cells and sorted them on CD4, CD8alpha, NKG2D, NKG2ACE and other markers. Material for sequencing was CD4+ T cells sorted from a lymph node. These receptors all stem from a C3H/HeJ mouse with alopecia areata. Mouse MHC haplotype: H2-k.

Note on this clone: Gene names refer to mouse genes. CDR3 protein: CASKGQYAEQFF. Partial CDR3 DNA: TGTGCCAGCAAGGGACAGTATGCT. The J gene is TRBJ2-1, the V gene TRBV13-1, with 7 bases matching TRBD1. The CDR3 end falls 4 residues outside the read, so it is completed with the germline J gene. The junction had 1 base not matched to a gene; V was cut back by 6 bases and J by 4 bases. Germline CDR1 is NSHNY and CDR2 is SYGAGN. The CDR3 loop spans 12 amino acids.

With regard to this clone: These gene names are mouse names. The read halts 4 residues ahead of the CDR3 end, with the missing end drawn from the germline J gene. Within the sample, other DNA sequences also encode this same CDR3. The chain couples TRBV13-3 to TRBJ1-2; D not resolved. The CDR3 is made up of 13 amino acids. Germline V gives CDR1 NNHDY, CDR2 SYVADS. The germline V and J ends were trimmed by 3 bases and 0 bases, with 6 bases remaining between them. CDR3 bases read: TGTGCCAGCAGTGCCACAGCAAACTCC. Protein sequence: CASSATANS. In full, the CDR3 is CASSATANSDYTF.

This clone was counted a few times. Gene names are the mouse ones. The read terminates 3 residues before the CDR3 end, so the remaining end is supplied by the germline J gene. The same CDR3 arises from other DNA sequences in this sample as well. This chain joins TRBV13-1 and TRBJ1-6; D is possibly TRBD1 (5 bases). TRBJ1-6 is flagged as an ORF with uncertain function. The germline CDR1 and CDR2 sequences are NSHNY and SYGAGN. V lost 3 bases and J lost 3, with 7 bases in between. The CDR3 totals 14 residues. This CDR3 is CASSGTIYNSPLYF. Partial CDR3 DNA: TGTGCCAGCAGTGGGACAATCTATAATTCGCCC.

Comment on this clone: Gene names denote mouse genes. The sequence runs out 4 residues before the end of the CDR3; the remainder is reconstructed from the germline J gene. The same CDR3 is also encoded by other DNA sequences in this sample. The gene calls are TRBV13-1 and TRBJ1-1; 8 bases agree with TRBD1. The CDR3 consists of 15 residues. Germline lookup yields CDR1 NSHNY and CDR2 SYGAGN. With V trimmed by 0 bases and J by 3 bases, 4 bases remained unmatched. The CDR3 here is CASSDAGGADTEVFF. The covered CDR3 bases are TGTGCCAGCAGTGATGCAGGGGGCGCGGACACA.

This clone was counted between two and nine times. Gene names and germline match the mouse. The CDR3 here is CASRVPGQGQDTQYF. CDR3 DNA (partial): TGTGCAAGCAGAGTGCCGGGACAGGGGCAAGAC. The chain is built from TRBV16 and TRBJ2-5; 10 positions agree with TRBD1. Sequencing ends 4 residues short of the CDR3 end; the germline J gene provides the rest. This CDR3 region has 15 residues. Per germline, CDR1 SGHSA and CDR2 FRNQAP. Trimming took 6 bases from V and 3 from J; bases not matched to a gene: 6.

Worth noting for this clone: Mouse gene names apply. From the germline J gene comes the end of the CDR3, since the read stops 4 residues before it. The rearrangement links TRBV1 to TRBJ2-1, with 11 positions matching TRBD2. The CDR3 has 16 residues. The germline V gene has CDR1 NSQYPW and CDR2 LRSPGD (reference sequence). The part of the CDR3 DNA that was read is TGCACCTGCAGTGCAGATCAACTGGGGGGGCTATCT. Its protein is CTCSADQLGGLS. The CDR3 as a whole reads CTCSADQLGGLSEQFF.

Details on this clone: The germline and genes are mouse ones. The CDR3 extends 4 residues past the end of the read, so its final part is completed from the germline J gene. The V gene is TRBV5, the J gene TRBJ2-5, with TRBD1 matching 7 bases. The CDR3 has 14 residues. The germline V gene encodes CDR1 LGHNA and CDR2 YNLKQL (reference sequence). The CDR3 reads CASSPRDRKDTQYF. The CDR3 bases that were read are TGTGCCAGCAGCCCCCGGGACAGAAAAGAC.

In regard to this clone: The gene names here belong to mouse. The read terminates 4 residues ahead of where the CDR3 ends, so the germline J gene completes it. In the same sample, other DNA sequences code for this CDR3. This chain links TRBV1 with TRBJ2-1; TRBD1 agrees at 8 bases. The germline V gene has CDR1 NSQYPW and CDR2 LRSPGD (reference sequence). The CDR3 extends over 13 amino acids. The CDR3 DNA, read in part, is TGCACCTGCAGTGGAGACAGGGGCGCT. Encoded protein: CTCSGDRGA. In full, the CDR3 is CTCSGDRGAEQFF.

This clone was seen more than once but under ten times. Gene names and germline refer to mouse. The CDR3 is cut off 4 residues early in the read; its end comes from the germline J gene. This sample includes further DNA sequences coding for the same CDR3. The chain is built from TRBV1 and TRBJ2-2; 9 nucleotides align to TRBD2. Germline V gene lookup returns CDR1 NSQYPW and CDR2 LRSPGD (reference sequence). This CDR3 has 16 residues. With V trimmed by 2 bases and J by 2 bases, 3 bases remained unmatched. CDR3 bases read: TGCACCTGCAGTGCAAGACTGGGGGCGAACACCGGG. Protein: CTCSARLGANTG. The whole CDR3 sequence is CTCSARLGANTGQLYF. Looking up the rest from reference TRBV1 and TRBJ2-2 gives the full variable domain: VTLLEQNPRWRLVPRGQAVNLRCILKNSQYPWMSWYQQDLQKQLQWLFTLRSPGDKEVKSLPGADYLATRVTDTELRLQVANMSQGRTLYCTCSARLGANTGQLYFGEGSKLTVL.

This clone was seen more than once but under ten times. The genes and germline here are from mouse. The read is 4 residues too short to cover the CDR3 end, so that end is filled in from the germline J gene. The chain couples TRBV1 to TRBJ2-5; no firm D call. This CDR3 is 13 amino acids long. V shed 3 bases and J shed 1 base, with 5 bases lying between them. Germline V gene lookup returns CDR1 NSQYPW and CDR2 LRSPGD (reference sequence). CDR3 DNA, as far as it was read: TGCACCTGCAGTGCTTGGGACCAAGAC. Translating gives CTCSAWDQD. The whole CDR3 is CTCSAWDQDTQYF. Combining the CDR3 with reference TRBV1 and TRBJ2-5 gives the whole variable domain VTLLEQNPRWRLVPRGQAVNLRCILKNSQYPWMSWYQQDLQKQLQWLFTLRSPGDKEVKSLPGADYLATRVTDTELRLQVANMSQGRTLYCTCSAWDQDTQYFGPGTRLLVL.

As to this clone: Germline and genes: mouse. The sequence runs out 4 residues before the end of the CDR3; the remainder is reconstructed from the germline J gene. This chain connects TRBV1 to TRBJ2-3; possibly TRBD2 for D (7 bases). Deletions cut 1 base from V and 3 bases from J, with 11 bases between. The germline CDR1 and CDR2 sequences are NSQYPW and LRSPGD (reference sequence). The CDR3 extends over 15 amino acids. CDR3 bases read: TGCACCTGCAGTGCAGTAGGGGGGCGGGCAGAA. This translates into CTCSAVGGRAE. The CDR3 in full is CTCSAVGGRAETLYF.

A word on this clone: Here the gene names and germline are mouse. The CDR3 end is not reached by the read, which stops 4 residues before it; the germline J gene fills it in. The sample carries other DNA sequences with the same CDR3. This chain uses TRBV19 with TRBJ2-1; D ambiguous. Germline V lookup: CDR1 FNHDT, CDR2 SITEND (reference sequence). The CDR3 totals 13 residues. V lost 4 bases, J lost 3 bases, and 8 bases lay in between. The part of the CDR3 DNA that was read is TGTGCCAGCAGTCGACAAGGCTATGCT. It specifies CASSRQGYA. From start to end, the CDR3 is CASSRQGYAEQFF.

A note on this clone: Gene labels here are mouse ones. The read terminates 3 residues ahead of where the CDR3 ends, so the germline J gene completes it. This chain connects TRBV13-2 to TRBJ1-6, with 9 bases fitting TRBD1. TRBJ1-6 falls under the ORF class, with uncertain function. The CDR3 contains 15 residues. V shed 3 bases, J shed 3 bases, and the junction held 1 base outside the gene matches. Germline CDR1 NNHNN, CDR2 SYGAGS (reference sequence). CDR3 sequence reads: CASGGQGGYNSPLYF. The covered CDR3 bases are TGTGCCAGCGGTGGACAGGGGGGCTATAATTCGCCC.

This clone has only a few counts. Genes here carry mouse names. The read gets to within 4 residues of the CDR3 end, and the germline J gene fills in the rest. The sample has other DNA sequences that encode this CDR3 too. This chain uses TRBV1 with TRBJ2-5, with 11 positions matching TRBD2. Losses at the gene ends were 4 bases for V and 0 bases for J; bases not matched to a gene: 0. CDR3 length: 15 residues. The germline V gene encodes CDR1 NSQYPW and CDR2 LRSPGD (reference sequence). CDR3 sequence reads: CTCSGTGGNQDTQYF. CDR3 bases read: TGCACCTGCAGTGGGACTGGGGGGAACCAAGAC.

This clone was counted between two and nine times. This may come from a read error, since a much larger clone is one base off. The gene symbols are mouse symbols. The CDR3 is cut off 4 residues early in the read; its end comes from the germline J gene. This CDR3 is also generated by other DNA sequences in the sample. V and J are TRBV19 and TRBJ2-7, with 11 bases aligning to TRBD2. There are 13 residues in the CDR3. The V gene's germline CDR1 is FNHDT and CDR2 SITEND (reference sequence). The chain's CDR3 is CASSWTGGYEQYF. Incomplete CDR3 DNA: TGTGCCAGCAGTTGGACTGGGGGGTAT.

Details on this clone: Gene names and germline match the mouse. The read terminates 4 residues before the CDR3 end, so the remaining end is supplied by the germline J gene. The chain couples TRBV13-1 to TRBJ2-3; D unclear. This CDR3 contains 15 residues. The germline V gene has CDR1 NSHNY and CDR2 SYGAGN. Trimming left V 5 bases short and J 0 bases short, with 13 bases between. The CDR3 sequence is CASSRDKSSAETLYF. The CDR3 DNA, read in part, is TGTGCCAGCAGCCGCGACAAATCTAGTGCAGAA.

The table lists this clone with a few counts. The listed genes are named as in mouse. The read ends 4 residues shy of where the CDR3 ends; the end is completed using the germline J gene. The genes are TRBV13-3 and TRBJ2-4; 10 bases fit TRBD2. CDR1 is NNHDY, CDR2 SYVADS, per germline. Trimming cost V 5 bases and J 1 base; bases outside gene matches: 4. The CDR3 spans 15 residues. Partial CDR3 DNA: TGTGCCAGCAGCGGTGGACTGGGGGGTCAAAAC. Protein sequence: CASSGGLGGQN. The full CDR3 sequence reads CASSGGLGGQNTLYF. The entire variable domain, with the rest obtained from reference TRBV13-3 and TRBJ2-4, is as follows: EAAVTQSPRSKVAVTGGKVTLSCHQTNNHDYMYWYRQDTGHGLRLIHYSYVADSTEKGDIPDGYKASRPSQENFSLILELASLSQTAVYFCASSGGLGGQNTLYFGAGTRLSVL.

On this clone itself: Gene and germline names: mouse. The sequenced fragment ends 4 residues before the CDR3 boundary, so the rest is inferred from the germline J gene. V and J are TRBV29 and TRBJ2-3; TRBD1 matches 7 bases. This CDR3 region has 17 residues. Unmatched junction bases numbered 9, after V lost 2 bases and J lost 1 base. Germline assignment: CDR1 MSHET and CDR2 SYDVDS. CDR3 sequence: CASSLPKTGRGAETLYF. CDR3 bases read: TGTGCTAGCAGTTTACCCAAGACAGGGAGGGGTGCAGAA. Complete variable domain (other parts from reference TRBV29 and TRBJ2-3): DMKVTQMPRYLIKRMGENVLLECGQDMSHETMYWYRQDPGLGLQLIYISYDVDSNSEGDIPKGYRVSRKKREHFSLILDSAKTNQTSVYFCASSLPKTGRGAETLYFGSGTRLTVL.

This clone turned up a few times. Germline and genes here are mouse. The read falls 4 residues short of the CDR3 end, and the missing part is taken from the germline J gene. The gene calls are TRBV13-2 and TRBJ2-5, with 12 bases lining up with TRBD1. There are 16 residues in the CDR3. Germline V gives CDR1 NNHNN, CDR2 SYGAGS (reference sequence). V lost 3 bases and J lost 3; bases outside the gene matches: 5. CDR3 residues: CASGAGQGARQDTQYF. The covered CDR3 bases are TGTGCCAGCGGTGCGGGACAGGGGGCGCGACAAGAC.

This clone has more than one count but fewer than ten. Mouse germline and gene names are used. Read data end 4 residues before the CDR3 end; the end is taken from the germline J gene. The V call is TRBV5, the J call TRBJ2-2; a possible D gene is TRBD1 (5 bases). Germline V gene lookup returns CDR1 LGHNA and CDR2 YNLKQL (reference sequence). This CDR3 has 15 residues. V lost 2 bases and J lost 2, with 9 bases in between. CDR3 bases read: TGTGCCAGCAGCCAAAGCAGGGAGAACACCGGG. The encoded protein is CASSQSRENTG. The full CDR3 reads CASSQSRENTGQLYF.

This clone showed up many times. The gene names given are mouse names. The read finishes 4 residues shy of the CDR3 end, and the germline J gene is used to complete it. Other DNA sequences within the sample encode an identical CDR3. This sequence joins TRBV19 and TRBJ1-2; 9 nucleotides line up with TRBD1. The V gene's germline CDR1 is FNHDT and CDR2 SITEND (reference sequence). This CDR3 is 14 amino acids long. V trimming: 1 base; J trimming: 2 bases; junction bases outside the gene matches: 0. The CDR3 loop is CASSITGGNSDYTF. The CDR3 bases that were read are TGTGCCAGCAGTATAACAGGGGGCAACTCC.

This clone was found a few times. The gene symbols are mouse symbols. The read terminates 4 residues ahead of where the CDR3 ends, so the germline J gene completes it. The gene calls are TRBV5 and TRBJ1-1, with D possibly matching TRBD1 (6 bases). V was cut by 4 bases and J by 2 bases, with 11 bases left in between. Germline V gene lookup returns CDR1 LGHNA and CDR2 YNLKQL (reference sequence). The CDR3 has 14 residues. CDR3 DNA (partial): TGTGCCAGCAGCCCCCCGGGACATAACACA. Protein: CASSPPGHNT. The entire CDR3 protein reads CASSPPGHNTEVFF.

As for this clone: Genes and germline come from the mouse. The CDR3 end falls 4 residues outside the read, so it is completed with the germline J gene. This same CDR3 is encoded by further DNA sequences in the sample. The chain carries TRBV13-2 and TRBJ2-3, with 9 positions matching TRBD2. There are 14 residues in the CDR3. The V gene's germline CDR1 is NNHNN and CDR2 SYGAGS (reference sequence). With 3 bases clipped from V and 3 bases from J, the junction kept 2 bases outside the gene matches. CDR3 residues: CASGAGLGAETLYF. The sequenced CDR3 bases are TGTGCCAGCGGTGCGGGACTGGGAGCAGAA.

This clone has just a few counts. Mouse names are used for the genes. From the germline J gene comes the end of the CDR3, since the read stops 4 residues before it. The sample has other DNA sequences that encode this CDR3 too. The chain combines TRBV31 with TRBJ1-2; D is uncertain. The germline gives CDR1 GKSSPN, CDR2 SITVG. The CDR3 spans 13 residues. Trimming removed 3 bases at V and 0 bases at J, with 8 bases between. The CDR3: CAWSPTANSDYTF. The covered CDR3 bases are TGTGCCTGGAGCCCAACAGCAAACTCC. Variable domain in full (rest from reference TRBV31 and TRBJ1-2): AQTIHQWPVAEIKAVGSPLSLGCTIKGKSSPNLYWYWQATGGTLQQLFYSITVGQVESVVQLNLSASRPKDDQFILSTEKLLLSHSGFYLCAWSPTANSDYTFGSGTRLLVI.

This clone was counted only a few times. Gene names and germline match the mouse. The read ends 4 residues before the CDR3 terminus; that terminus is restored from the germline J gene. This chain links TRBV1 with TRBJ2-5, with TRBD2 matching over 7 bases. The V segment lost 0 bases and the J segment 0 bases; nucleotides outside the gene matches: 3. Germline V gene sequence: CDR1 NSQYPW, CDR2 LRSPGD (reference sequence). CDR3 size: 16 residues. The sequenced part of the CDR3 DNA is TGCACCTGCAGTGCAGACTGGGGGATTAACCAAGAC. This sequence encodes CTCSADWGINQD. In full, the CDR3 is CTCSADWGINQDTQYF.

This clone was counted only a few times. Gene names and germline refer to mouse. The read terminates 4 residues ahead of where the CDR3 ends, so the germline J gene completes it. Other DNA sequences in this sample translate to the same CDR3. J is TRBJ1-1 and V is TRBV1; possible D gene TRBD1, 6 bases. CDR3 length: 14 residues. V shed 4 bases and J shed 0 bases, with 9 bases lying between them. Germline CDR1 reads NSQYPW; CDR2 reads LRSPGD (reference sequence). The CDR3 sequence is CTCSGGQSNTEVFF. The covered CDR3 bases are TGCACCTGCAGTGGGGGACAATCAAACACA.

A remark on this clone: The gene names given are mouse names. The read halts 3 residues ahead of the CDR3 end, with the missing end drawn from the germline J gene. The same CDR3 can be traced to other DNA sequences in this sample. The chain joins TRBV19 to TRBJ1-6; a weak D match, TRBD1 (6 bases). TRBJ1-6 is given ORF status, its function remaining uncertain. CDR3 length: 14 residues. CDR1 and CDR2 from the germline V gene are FNHDT and SITEND (reference sequence). Trimming removed 4 bases at V and 8 bases at J, with 13 bases between. CDR3 residues: CASSLQGGDSPLYF. CDR3 bases read: TGTGCCAGCAGTTTACAGGGAGGGGATTCGCCC.

The table lists this clone with a few counts. Gene names refer to mouse genes. The CDR3 is cut off 4 residues early in the read; its end comes from the germline J gene. The genes are TRBV13-1 and TRBJ2-3; D not certain. CDR3 size: 16 residues. Deletions cut 0 bases from V and 0 bases from J, with 11 bases between. The germline V gene encodes CDR1 NSHNY and CDR2 SYGAGN. CDR3: CASSDAQPLSAETLYF. The DNA read from the CDR3 is TGTGCCAGCAGTGATGCACAGCCTCTTAGTGCAGAA.